The present TCR beta chain was sequenced within a study of glioma-infiltrating T cells after dendritic cell vaccination. V gave up 5 bases and J gave up 2 bases, with 12 bases separating them. This CDR3 comprises 14 residues. The germline V gene has CDR1 SGHTA and CDR2 FQGTGA. Libraries were prepared by immunoSEQ multiplex PCR; TCRdb keeps only in-frame clonotypes and omits some of them. The table has tens of thousands of clones, roughly 90% seen once. V gene TRBV7-3 combines with J gene TRBJ1-1, with a weak D call TRBD1 (6 bases). This TCR derives from a human donor with glioblastoma. The input for sequencing was blood, taken before dendritic cell vaccination. CDR3 coding DNA: TGTGCCAGCAGCCCATCAGGGGACAACACTGAAGCTTTCTTT. This gives the protein CASSPSGDNTEAFF.